The 22 T cell receptor beta chains in this list originate from one sample, sequenced in a study of a mutant IDH1 vaccine in newly diagnosed glioma. The time point is: week 35, safety follow-up. Vaccination comprised doses that each held 300 ug of mutant IDH1 20-mer peptide, plus topical imiquimod. This table comes from immunoSEQ multiplex PCR, and its TCRdb copy is limited to in-frame clones, with some not included. The data contain about 32,000 clones, over 70% of them singletons. For these receptors, no antigen is known. The sequencing here drew on PBMCs, taken from a glioma patient whose treatment included an IDH1 peptide vaccine. Receptors originate from a woman aged 30 to 39 with glioma. Some clones in this sample may be carry-over from other donors' samples.

V and J are TRBV19 and TRBJ1-5; 7 nucleotides match TRBD1. Trimming took 8 bases from V and 0 from J; bases not matched to a gene: 4. Germline CDR1 LNHDA, CDR2 SQIVND (reference sequence). There are 14 residues in the CDR3. The CDR3 nucleotides read TGTGCCAGTTCGGACAGGCCTAGCAATCAGCCCCAGCATTTT. Residues: CASSDRPSNQPQHF.

This chain joins TRBV7-9 and TRBJ1-1, with D unresolved. The CDR3 covers 16 residues. Trimming took 4 bases from V and 4 from J, leaving 19 bases between them. In germline, CDR1 is SEHNR, CDR2 FQNEAQ (reference sequence). DNA for the CDR3: TGTGCCAGCAGCTCCCCCCCGGGAGGGAGGGCCACTGAAGCTTTCTTT. It specifies CASSSPPGGRATEAFF.

This clone was seen once. The rearrangement links TRBV7-8 to TRBJ1-1; the match to TRBD1 covers 8 bases. Germline trimming cut 8 bases from V and 11 bases from J; bases unmatched to any gene: 13. This CDR3 contains 13 residues. Looked up from germline, CDR1 is SGHVS and CDR2 is FQNEAQ. Written as DNA, the CDR3 is TGTGCCAGCCGGACAGGGAGCCTAAGTGGGGCTTTCTTT. It translates to CASRTGSLSGAFF. Full variable domain (outside the CDR3, taken from reference TRBV7-8 and TRBJ1-1): GAGVSQSPRYKVAKRGQDVALRCDPISGHVSLFWYQQALGQGPEFLTYFQNEAQLDKSGLPSDRFFAERPEGSVSTLKIQRTQQEDSAVYLCASRTGSLSGAFFGQGTRLTVV.

The J gene is TRBJ2-5, the V gene TRBV6-5; D perhaps matches TRBD1 (6 bases). The J call may not be correct, given that the DNA end is closer to TRBJ2-7. This CDR3 contains 14 residues. Germline V gene data show CDR1 as MNHEY and CDR2 as SVGAGI. CDR3 DNA: TGTGCCAACAGCCCACAGGGCCAGACCTACGAGCAGTACTTC. Its translation: CANSPQGQTYEQYF.

The CDR3 DNA follows: TGCAGCGCCCCGGGGGGGCTCAACTATGGCTACACCTTC. As protein: CSAPGGLNYGYTF. The chain has TRBV29-1 and TRBJ1-2, with D possibly TRBD1 on 6 matching bases. Germline V CDR1 and CDR2: SQVTM, ANQGSEA. The length of the CDR3 is 13 residues. Deletions cut 7 bases from V and 2 bases from J, with 14 bases between.

The genes are TRBV13 and TRBJ2-3; D gene ambiguous. The CDR3 covers 13 residues. Germline V CDR1 and CDR2: PRHDT, FYEKMQ (reference sequence). Trimming removed 5 bases at V and 0 bases at J, with 6 bases between. The CDR3 loop reads CASSVTSTDTQYF. CDR3 in DNA: TGTGCCAGCAGCGTGACTAGCACAGATACGCAGTATTTT.

This sequence joins TRBV9 and TRBJ1-2; a possible D gene is TRBD1 (5 bases). The CDR3 contains 13 residues. Trimming left V 3 bases short and J 5 bases short, with 11 bases between. The germline V gene encodes CDR1 SGDLS and CDR2 YYNGEE. This CDR3 is CASSGWQGYGYTF. CDR3 nucleotide sequence: TGTGCCAGCAGCGGGTGGCAGGGATATGGCTACACCTTC.

This clone turned up a few times. CDR3 coding DNA: TGCATTACGACGGAGAACACTGAAGCTTTCTTT. Translated: CITTENTEAFF. The chain employs TRBV29-1 and TRBJ1-1, with D unclear. Germline-derived CDR1 and CDR2 are SQVTM and ANQGSEA. The CDR3 consists of 11 residues. The entire variable domain, with the rest obtained from reference TRBV29-1 and TRBJ1-1, is as follows: SAVISQKPSRDICQRGTSLTIQCQVDSQVTMMFWYRQQPGQSLTLIATANQGSEATYESGFVIDKFPISRPNLTFSTLTVSNMSPEDSSIYLCITTENTEAFFGQGTRLTVV.

In its sample, this clone was seen once. CDR3: CASSVEGGTTTGELFF. Here the CDR3 DNA reads TGTGCCAGCAGCGTAGAAGGGGGGACAACCACCGGGGAGCTGTTTTTT. The chain is built from TRBV9 and TRBJ2-2; D could derive from TRBD1 or TRBD2 (6 bases each). In germline, CDR1 is SGDLS, CDR2 YYNGEE. Deletions cut 0 bases from V and 4 bases from J, with 13 bases between. The CDR3 consists of 16 residues.

This clone was seen only once. This chain joins TRBV9 and TRBJ1-2; D may be TRBD1 (5 bases). V was pared by 4 bases and J by 2 bases, with 15 bases between. CDR3 length equals 15 residues. The germline gives CDR1 SGDLS, CDR2 YYNGEE. The DNA of the CDR3 is TGTGCCAGCAGCCCCGGGACGGGACTGAACTATGGCTACACCTTC. Translating gives CASSPGTGLNYGYTF.

The chain is built from TRBV5-6 and TRBJ2-1; the D gene is possibly TRBD2 (6 bases). This CDR3 is built from 14 residues. Germline V CDR1 and CDR2: SGHDT, YYEEEE. The germline V and J ends were trimmed by 5 bases and 8 bases, with 17 bases remaining between them. CDR3 in amino acids: CASSAGPTLDEQFF. The CDR3 bases are TGTGCCAGCAGTGCGGGACCAACGTTGGATGAGCAGTTCTTC.

By sample share, this clone is medium-sized. J is TRBJ1-1 and V is TRBV19, with no clear D. Trimming stripped 3 bases from V and 1 base from J, with 6 bases between. CDR1 is LNHDA and CDR2 is SQIVND in the germline V gene (reference sequence). The length of the CDR3 is 13 residues. The CDR3 is CASSMRGNTEAFF. The CDR3 DNA reads as TGTGCCAGTAGTATGCGCGGGAACACTGAAGCTTTCTTT.

This clone has only one observation. The rearrangement joins TRBV2 to TRBJ1-4; possible D gene TRBD1, 6 bases. This CDR3 has 18 residues. Trimming cost V 0 bases and J 0 bases, with 14 bases left between them. The germline CDR1 and CDR2 sequences are SNHLY and FYNNEI. The DNA for the CDR3 is TGTGCCAGCAGTGAAGCACCGGGGGGGCGGGCAACTAATGAAAAACTGTTTTTT. It encodes CASSEAPGGRATNEKLFF.

The chain recombines TRBV7-9 with TRBJ2-3; D call uncertain. V lost 1 base and J lost 4, with 12 bases in between. Germline V lookup: CDR1 SEHNR, CDR2 FQNEAQ (reference sequence). The length of the CDR3 is 15 residues. DNA for the CDR3: TGTGCCAGCAGCTTAGTGTCGTTAGGCGCAGATACGCAGTATTTT. Translation: CASSLVSLGADTQYF.

This clone was observed a handful of times. The chain uses TRBV30 and TRBJ1-1; D is possibly TRBD1 (5 bases). Germline V lookup: CDR1 GTSNPN, CDR2 SVGIG (reference sequence). This CDR3 region has 14 residues. The ends were cut back, 2 bases at V and 3 bases at J, with 13 bases in the middle. For the CDR3, the DNA is TGTGCCTGGAGTATGAGACTAGGGGACACTGAAGCTTTCTTT. This codes for CAWSMRLGDTEAFF.

This chain links TRBV11-2 with TRBJ2-7, with a tentative D call TRBD2 (6 bases). The V end was cut by 3 bases, the J end by 6 bases, with 9 bases between. In germline, CDR1 is SGHAT, CDR2 FQNNGV. This CDR3 comprises 12 residues. CDR3 coding DNA: TGTGCCAGCAGCTTGGGAGGCGTCGAGCAGTACTTC. This translates into CASSLGGVEQYF. The variable domain in full, with the rest retrieved from reference TRBV11-2 and TRBJ2-7, is EAGVAQSPRYKIIEKRQSVAFWCNPISGHATLYWYQQILGQGPKLLIQFQNNGVVDDSQLPKDRFSAERLKGVDSTLKIQPAKLEDSAVYLCASSLGGVEQYFGPGTRLTVT.

This clone was counted between two and nine times. This sequence joins TRBV5-4 and TRBJ2-7; D perhaps matches TRBD1 (5 bases). CDR1 is SGHNT, CDR2 YYREEE, per germline (reference sequence). This CDR3 has 14 residues. V lost 3 bases and J lost 5, with 15 bases in between. As DNA, the CDR3 is TGTGCCAGCAGCTCCCCCGGCGTAGGGGACGAGCAGTACTTC. Translating gives CASSSPGVGDEQYF.

The rearrangement uses TRBV2 and TRBJ1-1; 9 bases align to TRBD1. V lost 8 bases and J lost 5; bases outside the gene matches: 6. Looked up from germline, CDR1 is SNHLY and CDR2 is FYNNEI. The CDR3 is 13 residues long. CDR3 in DNA: TGTGCCAGCGAGGGACAGGGTTTTACTGAAGCTTTCTTT. This gives the protein CASEGQGFTEAFF.

This chain joins TRBV19 and TRBJ2-6, with D possibly being TRBD1 or TRBD2 (7 bases each). This CDR3 comprises 17 residues. V was cut by 4 bases and J by 1 base, with 14 bases left in between. Germline V gene data show CDR1 as LNHDA and CDR2 as SQIVND (reference sequence). The CDR3 DNA reads TGTGCCAGTAGTAGGGGGGGACAGTGGTCTGGGGCCAACGTCCTGACTTTC. Residues: CASSRGGQWSGANVLTF.

In DNA, the CDR3 is TGTGCCAGCAGCTTAGGTAGTCTGGGGACTGAAGCTTTCTTT. Amino acids: CASSLGSLGTEAFF. The chain combines TRBV11-2 with TRBJ1-1; unclear D gene. Germline CDR1 is SGHAT and CDR2 is FQNNGV. The CDR3 totals 14 residues. V was pared by 1 base and J by 5 bases, with 11 bases between.

This rearrangement joins TRBV5-5 to TRBJ2-7, with D possibly TRBD1 on 5 matching bases. Trimming removed 4 bases from V and 5 bases from J, with 16 bases in between. CDR3 length equals 14 residues. Germline V gives CDR1 SGHKS, CDR2 YYEKEE (reference sequence). CDR3 in amino acids: CASSPGMGGNEQYF. As DNA, the CDR3 is TGTGCCAGCAGCCCAGGGATGGGTGGGAACGAGCAGTACTTC.

V and J are TRBV7-9 and TRBJ1-1; D unclear. The germline V gene has CDR1 SEHNR and CDR2 FQNEAQ (reference sequence). CDR3 length: 11 residues. The V and J ends lost 5 bases and 6 bases respectively, with 7 bases between them. The CDR3 DNA follows: TGTGCCAGCAGCATCCAGCCTGAAGCTTTCTTT. Translation gives CASSIQPEAFF. Combining the CDR3 with reference TRBV7-9 and TRBJ1-1 gives the whole variable domain DTGVSQNPRHKITKRGQNVTFRCDPISEHNRLYWYRQTLGQGPEFLTYFQNEAQLEKSRLLSDRFSAERPKGSFSTLEIQRTEQGDSAMYLCASSIQPEAFFGQGTRLTVV.